This T cell receptor beta chain is drawn from a study of T cells in Graves' hyperthyroidism and ophthalmopathy. Study-wide context: Peripheral blood specimens were obtained at initial diagnosis, prior to any treatment.

Amplification of TCR beta CDR3 regions was performed using RNA transcripts as template. HTBI primers were the set used in a first-round RT-PCR of the TCR CDR3. Via MiXCR, TCRdb re-called the multiplex PCR reads, giving one row per CDR3 protein. This sample has about 420,000 distinct CDR3 sequences, with around a sixth found just once. Whole-study findings and limits: Ophthalmopathy was identified by the model a median about 6 months ahead of onset. Blood held most thyroid clonotypes expanded above 0.001 frequency.

The CDR3 is 13 residues long. From germline, CDR1 is MGHRA and CDR2 YSYEKL. V was trimmed by 0 bases and J by 3 bases, leaving 5 bases between them. The study excluded patients with uncontrolled infection, other autoimmune disease, pregnancy or lactation. This clonotype was counted many times. The antigen is not known. This clonotype was obtained from a woman under 30 with Graves' hyperthyroidism. The chain recombines TRBV4-1 with TRBJ1-2; D unclear. The sample taken for sequencing was blood. CDR3: CASSQEVYYGYTF. The DNA of the CDR3 is TGCGCCAGCAGCCAAGAAGTATACTATGGCTACACCTTC.